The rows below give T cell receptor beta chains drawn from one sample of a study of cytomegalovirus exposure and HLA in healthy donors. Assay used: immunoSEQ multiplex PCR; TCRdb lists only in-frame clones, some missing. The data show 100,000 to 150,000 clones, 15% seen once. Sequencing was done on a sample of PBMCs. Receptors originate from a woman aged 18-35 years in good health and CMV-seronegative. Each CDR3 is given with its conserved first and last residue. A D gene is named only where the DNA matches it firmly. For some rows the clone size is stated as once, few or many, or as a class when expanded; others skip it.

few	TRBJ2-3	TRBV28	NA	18	TGTGCCAGCAGGTCACCGGGACTCAGATCGTCTAGCACAGATACGCAGTATTTT	CASRSPGLRSSSTDTQYF
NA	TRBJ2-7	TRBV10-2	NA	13	TGCGCCAGCAGTCCGGGACAATCCTACGAGCAGTACTTC	CASSPGQSYEQYF
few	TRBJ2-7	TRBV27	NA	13	TGTGCCAGCAGTTTATCGCTGGCTCACGAGCAGTACTTC	CASSLSLAHEQYF
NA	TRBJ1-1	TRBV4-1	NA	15	TGCGCCAGCAGCCAAGTGCGCAGGGGAGTCCCTGAAGCTTTCTTT	CASSQVRRGVPEAFF
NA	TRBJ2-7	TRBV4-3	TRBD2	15	TGCGCCAGCAGCCAAGAACTAGCGGGGCGCTACGAGCAGTACTTC	CASSQELAGRYEQYF
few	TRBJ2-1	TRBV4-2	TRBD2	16	TGTGCCAGCAGCCAAGAGTTAGCTAGCGGGAGTGATGAGCAGTTCTTC	CASSQELASGSDEQFF
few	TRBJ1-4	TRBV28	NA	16	TGTGCCAGCACCTCCCGACGGACTGCAACTAATGAAAAACTGTTTTTT	CASTSRRTATNEKLFF
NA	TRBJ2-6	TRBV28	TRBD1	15	TGTGCCAGCAAGAGACAGGGCTCTGGGGCCAACGTCCTGACTTTC	CASKRQGSGANVLTF
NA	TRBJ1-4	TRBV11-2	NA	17	TGTGCCAGCAGCTTAGACCCCCCAACAGGATTTAATGAAAAACTGTTTTTT	CASSLDPPTGFNEKLFF
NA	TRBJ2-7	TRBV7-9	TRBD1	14	TGTGCCAGCAGCTCCGGGACAGTAACCTACGAGCAGTACTTC	CASSSGTVTYEQYF
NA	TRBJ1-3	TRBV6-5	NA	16	TGTGCCAGCAGTTACAGCGCCTCTAGTCCTGGAAACACCATATATTTT	CASSYSASSPGNTIYF
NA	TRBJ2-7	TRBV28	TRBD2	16	TGTGCCAGCAGTTTTATACTAGCGGGTAGCTCCTACGAGCAGTACTTC	CASSFILAGSSYEQYF
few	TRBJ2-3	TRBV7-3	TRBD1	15	TGTGCCAGCAGCACGGAACAGGGGGCAGGAGATACGCAGTATTTT	CASSTEQGAGDTQYF
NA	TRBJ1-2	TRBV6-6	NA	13	TGTGCCAGCAGTCTTCAGGGGATGGATGGCTACACCTTC	CASSLQGMDGYTF
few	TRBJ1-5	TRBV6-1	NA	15	TGTGCCAGCATCGATGGGCCTTATAGCAATCAGCCCCAGCATTTT	CASIDGPYSNQPQHF
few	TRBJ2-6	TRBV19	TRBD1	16	TGTGCCAGTAGTAGAGGACAGGGGGCTGGGGCCAACGTCCTGACTTTC	CASSRGQGAGANVLTF
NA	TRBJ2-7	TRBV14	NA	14	TGTGCCAGCAGCCAAGAACTTGGATCCGGGACACCGTACTTC	CASSQELGSGTPYF
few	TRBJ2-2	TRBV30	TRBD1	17	TGTGCCTGGAGTGGGGCTCGGGACAGAAAAAACACCGGGGAGCTGTTTTTT	CAWSGARDRKNTGELFF
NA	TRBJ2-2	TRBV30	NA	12	TGTGCCTGGTTGGCAGACACCGGGGAGCTGTTTTTT	CAWLADTGELFF
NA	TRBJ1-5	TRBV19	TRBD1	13	TGTGCCAGTACCACAGGGGACAATCAGCCCCAGCATTTT	CASTTGDNQPQHF
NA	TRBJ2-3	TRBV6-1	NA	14	TGTGCCAGCAGCGAGGACTGGAGCACAGATACGCAGTATTTT	CASSEDWSTDTQYF
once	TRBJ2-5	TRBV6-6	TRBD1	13	TGTGCCAGCAGTGGACAGGGGCAAGAGACCCAGTACTTC	CASSGQGQETQYF
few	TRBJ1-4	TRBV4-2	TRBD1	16	TGTGCCAGCAGCCAGCCCGACAGGGGTCTGAATGAAAAACTGTTTTTT	CASSQPDRGLNEKLFF
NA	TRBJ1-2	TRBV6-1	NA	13	TGTGCCAGCAGTGAAGATACAAACTATGGCTACACCTTC	CASSEDTNYGYTF
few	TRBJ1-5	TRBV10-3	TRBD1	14	TGTGCCATCGGGGGGGCAGGGGGCGTTCAGCCCCAGCATTTT	CAIGGAGGVQPQHF
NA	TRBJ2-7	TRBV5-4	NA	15	TGTGCCAGCAGCTTGAGCACTGGGGCGGCCTACGAGCAGTACTTC	CASSLSTGAAYEQYF